This is a list of T cell receptor beta chains from one sample in a study of T cell clonotyping in hematopoietic cell transplantation. Profiling relied on immunoSEQ multiplex PCR, and the TCRdb table lists in-frame clones only, not all of them. The sample contains 50,000 or so clones, 82% of which appear only once. The specimen comprised peripheral blood mononuclear cells, sampled before stem cell transplant. The receptor source for this set is a man aged 60-69 years with myelodysplastic syndrome. Some clones in this sample may be carry-over from other donors' samples. CDR3s include the opening cysteine and the closing phenylalanine or tryptophan.

V gene: TRBV11-2; J gene: TRBJ1-2; CDR3 protein: CASSSLRGAVGYTF
V gene: TRBV7-9; J gene: TRBJ2-5; CDR3 protein: CASSLGTSGFQETQYF
V gene: TRBV30; J gene: TRBJ1-1; CDR3 protein: CAWTPGSGTEAFF
V gene: TRBV10-1; J gene: TRBJ1-1; CDR3 protein: CASSSGTVNTEAFF
V gene: TRBV19; J gene: TRBJ2-1; CDR3 protein: CASSTWGRDEQFF
V gene: TRBV27; J gene: TRBJ2-7; CDR3 protein: CASSFGRKSYEQYF
V gene: TRBV25-1; J gene: TRBJ1-5; CDR3 protein: CASSGQGQQPQHF
V gene: TRBV2; J gene: TRBJ2-5; CDR3 protein: CASISAGLGETQYF
V gene: TRBV5-6; J gene: TRBJ2-7; CDR3 protein: CASILGGGSDAYEQYF
V gene: TRBV29-1; J gene: TRBJ2-3; CDR3 protein: CSVADSGGSTDTQYF
V gene: TRBV18; J gene: TRBJ2-7; CDR3 protein: CASSPRGSGGTSEQYF
V gene: TRBV28; J gene: TRBJ2-5; CDR3 protein: CASSLGGSQETQYF
V gene: TRBV19; J gene: TRBJ2-7; CDR3 protein: CASSMIAGVDEQYF
V gene: TRBV7-6; J gene: TRBJ2-5; CDR3 protein: CASSAIETQYF
V gene: TRBV7-9; J gene: TRBJ1-1; CDR3 protein: CASSQDGQGRTEAFF